One T cell receptor beta chain is described in this entry. This specimen comes from a study of shared clonotypes between healthy human individuals. Sequencing used immunoSEQ multiplex PCR; TCRdb keeps in-frame clones, though not all of them. The sample comprises about 2.5 million clones, 80% to 95% of which are singletons, and about 0.41% rests with the top ten. The V gene's germline CDR1 is MNHNS and CDR2 SASEGT. The ends were cut back, 8 bases at V and 0 bases at J, with 11 bases in the middle. This CDR3 spans 14 amino acids. Material: naive CD4+ T cells from PBMCs. Described subset: CD45RA+ positively selected. The TCR sequence derives from a man younger than 35 in good health. Some clones in this sample may be carry-over from other donors' samples. V usage is TRBV6-1 and J usage is TRBJ1-3; D perhaps matches TRBD1 (6 bases). The CDR3 region is CASAIRGSGNTIYF. CDR3 sequence (DNA): TGTGCCAGCGCCATCAGGGGCTCTGGAAACACCATATATTTT.